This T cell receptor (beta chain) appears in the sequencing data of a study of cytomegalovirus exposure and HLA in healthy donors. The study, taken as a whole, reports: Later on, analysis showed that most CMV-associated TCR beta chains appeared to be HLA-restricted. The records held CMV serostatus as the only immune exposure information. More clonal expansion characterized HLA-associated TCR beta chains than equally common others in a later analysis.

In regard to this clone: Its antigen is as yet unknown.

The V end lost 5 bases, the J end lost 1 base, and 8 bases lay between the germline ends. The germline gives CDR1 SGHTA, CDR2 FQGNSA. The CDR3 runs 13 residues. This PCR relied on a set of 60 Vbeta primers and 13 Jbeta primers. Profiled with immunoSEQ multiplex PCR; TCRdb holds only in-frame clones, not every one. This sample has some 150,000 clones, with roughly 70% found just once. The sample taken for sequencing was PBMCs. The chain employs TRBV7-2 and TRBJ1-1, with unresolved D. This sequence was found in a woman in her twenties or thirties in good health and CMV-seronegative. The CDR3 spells CASSVGRNTEAFF. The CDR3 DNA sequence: TGTGCCAGCAGCGTGGGCAGGAACACTGAAGCTTTCTTT.